The rows below give T cell receptor beta chains drawn from one sample of a study of blood T cells in healthy people across ages. TCRdb ran MiXCR on the 5' RACE reads and lists one entry per CDR3 protein. The table has about 1.6 million distinct CDR3 sequences, approximately 32% seen once. Sequences were obtained from blood. These receptors all stem from a woman aged 30 to 39 in good health. CDR3s leave out the opening cysteine and the closing phenylalanine or tryptophan. Fields, in order: V gene, J gene, clone size, CDR3 protein. Clone size is shown for a subset of rows, as once, few, many or a class of expanded clone.

>TRBV27|TRBJ1-2|few
ASSSSRTGALYGYT
>TRBV12-3/TRBV12-4|TRBJ2-3|NA
ASSFDQRGGTDTQY
>TRBV28|TRBJ2-4|NA
ASSPGGREMY
>TRBV18|TRBJ2-1|few
ASSAGLMGEQF
>TRBV6-5|TRBJ2-1|NA
ASSLRDFWGNNEQF
>TRBV7-9|NA|NA
ANSPDTGGTQY
>TRBV10-3|TRBJ2-7|NA
ASSPGPEQY
>TRBV7-9|TRBJ1-2|NA
ASSYRDRGERGYT
>TRBV29-1|TRBJ2-7|many
SVAGLAGGPPSYEQY
>TRBV19|TRBJ2-7|few
ASSPGSGARTEQY
>TRBV11-1|TRBJ1-1|few
ASSLGPRIKAF
>TRBV12-3/TRBV12-4|TRBJ2-1|many
ASSFRGAGNEQF
>TRBV18|TRBJ2-4|NA
ASSPPSGGNIQY
>TRBV3-1|TRBJ2-7|NA
ASTSGTKTYEQY
>TRBV28|TRBJ1-5|NA
ASSPTGTSHGQPQH
>TRBV28|TRBJ1-1|NA
ASSAPPIEAYTEAF
>TRBV5-1|TRBJ2-3|NA
ASTPGLAGFDTQY
>TRBV2|TRBJ1-4|few
ASSEINRLF
>TRBV20-1|TRBJ1-1|NA
SARDRRGLRSEAF
>TRBV28|TRBJ2-7|few
ASRSGRAEQY
>TRBV7-2|TRBJ1-5|NA
VSSLDGNQPQH
>TRBV7-2|TRBJ2-7|NA
ASSFYLGGLKYYEQY
>TRBV9|TRBJ2-1|NA
ASSMGTSANEQF
>TRBV6-5|TRBJ1-5|few
ASSYSGDQPQH
>TRBV20-1|TRBJ2-5|few
SAKVPSLETQY
>TRBV20-1|TRBJ2-1|few
SALAGGGYNEQF
>TRBV7-9|TRBJ2-7|NA
ASSPSGSGGHYEQC
>TRBV9|TRBJ1-4|NA
ASSASSSGVTNEKLF
>TRBV29-1|TRBJ2-1|few
SVERGPGEQF
>TRBV7-3|TRBJ2-1|few
ASSHDSAEQF
>TRBV28|TRBJ2-3|NA
ASSDISWGADTQY
>TRBV4-1|TRBJ2-7|many
ASSQETASGSDEQY
>TRBV11-2|TRBJ1-1|NA
ASSSGGGTGVPSTEAF
>TRBV3-1|TRBJ2-1|NA
ASSQDSMLAGVSYNEQF
>TRBV6-4|NA|few
ASSGVRRQGRNEQY
>TRBV7-3|TRBJ2-5|many
ASSLGDRYETQY
>TRBV10-3|TRBJ1-5|NA
AISRDIGSNQPRH
>TRBV4-1|TRBJ2-1|NA
ASSQAPGQAPRDSEQF
>TRBV15|TRBJ2-3|few
ATSTGLAGGIPPDTQY
>TRBV20-1|TRBJ2-7|NA
STRISYEQY
>TRBV20-1|TRBJ2-6|NA
SARDVGRGDSGANVLT
>TRBV6-2/TRBV6-3|TRBJ2-4|NA
ASSYPGTTYNIQY
>TRBV7-9|TRBJ2-1|NA
ASSFRLAGARAGNNEQF
>TRBV7-2|TRBJ2-1|NA
ASMPQGVFNEQF
>TRBV6-1|TRBJ2-7|NA
ASSEPPHSPYEQY
>TRBV14|TRBJ2-1|NA
ASSRVDHRDEQF
>TRBV7-9|TRBJ2-1|few
ASGSSGRGYEQF
>TRBV28|TRBJ2-7|NA
ASSPVQREQY
>TRBV7-9|TRBJ2-2|NA
ASSRTSGETGELF
>TRBV10-3|TRBJ2-3|many
AISESPRDTQY
>TRBV11-2|TRBJ1-2|NA
ASSLDRLSSYGYT
>TRBV5-1|TRBJ2-3|few
ASAPASLTDTQY
>TRBV2|TRBJ2-5|NA
ASGGTLAGVSETQY
>TRBV5-6|TRBJ2-1|NA
ASSLFPGLAKFNEQF
>TRBV19|TRBJ2-3|NA
ASSGRSGADTQY
>TRBV14|TRBJ2-5|NA
ASRRNTLETQY
>TRBV10-2|TRBJ2-7|many
ASSRATGTGGEQY
>TRBV20-1|TRBJ2-7|NA
SASYKSYEQY
>TRBV5-1|TRBJ1-2|few
ASSLADAGRDGYT